This is a list of T cell receptor beta chains from one sample in a study of blood T cell repertoires in COVID-19. Libraries were prepared by immunoSEQ multiplex PCR; TCRdb keeps only in-frame clonotypes and omits some of them. The sample holds fewer than 300,000 clones, 80% to 95% seen once. The sequenced sample was PBMCs or T cells enriched from blood (not recorded which). The receptors come from a woman aged 30 to 39 who had recovered from COVID-19. The conserved cysteine and the conserved F or W are not part of the CDR3 here. The D gene is left open where the match is weak.

D gene,V gene,J gene,CDR3 protein
-,TRBV7-8,TRBJ2-1,ASSLRGAGSSYNEQF
-,TRBV21-1,TRBJ1-3,ASSQTQFITGNTIY
-,TRBV19,TRBJ2-5,ASSIYQGGETQY
-,TRBV10-3,TRBJ1-2,AIRREVDGYT
-,TRBV7-2,TRBJ1-1,ASSHNGGGTEAF
-,TRBV19,TRBJ1-2,ASSMGDWGGYT
-,TRBV7-2,TRBJ2-2,ASSSRSGVDGELF
-,TRBV18,TRBJ1-5,ASSQQEFSQPQH
-,TRBV3-1/TRBV3-2,TRBJ2-1,ASSQTLIYNEQF
-,TRBV7-2,TRBJ1-1,ASSATLGLRTF
-,TRBV5-1,TRBJ1-2,ASSPPLGDYGYT
TRBD2,TRBV18,TRBJ2-3,ASSPPYLAGGPDTQY
-,TRBV7-3,TRBJ2-7,ASSSRLGEEGPSEQY
-,TRBV6-5,TRBJ1-5,ASVRIYNQPQH
TRBD1,TRBV28,TRBJ1-4,ASSPDRGREKLF
-,TRBV6-2/TRBV6-3,TRBJ2-1,ASSYLLTPSFEQF
TRBD2,TRBV6-5,TRBJ2-7,ASRAGLADAYEQY
TRBD2,TRBV11-1,TRBJ2-3,ASSITTSGSSDTQY
-,TRBV6-2/TRBV6-3,TRBJ2-1,ASSLNGGNEQF
-,TRBV4-3,TRBJ2-3,ASSQDARTADTQY
-,TRBV19,TRBJ1-5,ASTDRGGDDSH
-,TRBV12-3/TRBV12-4,TRBJ1-5,ASSRGNNQPQH
-,TRBV24-1,TRBJ1-5,ATSDGDRRNQPQH
TRBD2,TRBV6-5,TRBJ2-3,ASSYLREEGDTQY
-,TRBV6-4,TRBJ2-2,ASSASGTGELF
-,TRBV28,TRBJ1-4,ASSSGANEKLF
TRBD2,TRBV19,TRBJ2-1,ASSTYSGRSNEQF
TRBD1,TRBV10-3,TRBJ1-5,AISGTGANQPQH
-,TRBV7-9,TRBJ2-7,ASSFTENTYEQY
TRBD2,TRBV6-4,TRBJ2-2,ASSPGGGGTGELF
-,TRBV5-1,TRBJ1-2,ASRRAGENYGYT